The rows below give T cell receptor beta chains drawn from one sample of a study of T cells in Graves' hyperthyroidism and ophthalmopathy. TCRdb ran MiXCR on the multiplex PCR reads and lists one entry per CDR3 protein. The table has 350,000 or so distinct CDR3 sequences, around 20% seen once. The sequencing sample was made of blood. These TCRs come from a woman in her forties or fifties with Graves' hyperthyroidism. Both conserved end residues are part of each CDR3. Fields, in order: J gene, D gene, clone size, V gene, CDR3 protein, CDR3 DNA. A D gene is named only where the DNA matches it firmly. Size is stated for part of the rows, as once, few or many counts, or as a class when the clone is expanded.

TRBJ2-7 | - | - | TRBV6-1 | CASSLAGPEQYF | TGTGCCAGCAGCCTCGCTGGTCCCGAGCAGTACTTC
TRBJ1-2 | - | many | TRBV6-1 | CASREDRINYGYTF | TGTGCCAGCCGAGAGGACCGCATTAACTATGGCTACACCTTC
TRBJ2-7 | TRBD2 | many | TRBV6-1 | CASSSLAGGPYEQYF | TGCGCCAGCAGCTCCCTAGCGGGAGGACCCTACGAGCAGTACTTC
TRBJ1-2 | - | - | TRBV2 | CASSAYAQAYGYTF | TGTGCCAGCAGTGCTTATGCTCAGGCCTATGGCTACACCTTC
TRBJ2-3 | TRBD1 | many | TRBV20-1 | CSAGLGQGNTDTQYF | TGCAGTGCTGGATTGGGACAGGGTAACACAGATACGCAGTATTTT
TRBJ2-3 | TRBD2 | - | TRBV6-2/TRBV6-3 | CASSSRGELGTDTQYF | TGTGCCAGCAGTTCCCGGGGGGAGCTGGGCACAGATACGCAGTATTTT
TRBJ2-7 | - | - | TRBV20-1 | CSATEAYEQHF | TGCAGTGCTACAGAGGCCTACGAGCAGCACTTC
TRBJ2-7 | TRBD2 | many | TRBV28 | CASSLITSGRGEQYF | TGTGCCAGCAGTTTAATAACTAGCGGGAGAGGCGAGCAGTACTTC
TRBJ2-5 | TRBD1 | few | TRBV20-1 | CSARDDRGETQYF | TGCAGTGCTAGAGACGACAGGGGGGAGACCCAGTACTTC
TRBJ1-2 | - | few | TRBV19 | CASNPLGEANYGYTF | TGTGCCAGTAACCCCTTGGGGGAAGCTAACTATGGCTACACCTTC
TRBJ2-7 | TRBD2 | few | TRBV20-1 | CSATTSGGTYEQYF | TGCAGTGCAACAACTAGCGGGGGTACCTACGAGCAGTACTTC
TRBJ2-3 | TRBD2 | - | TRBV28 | CASSFTSGGTDTQYF | TGTGCCAGCAGTTTCACTAGCGGGGGCACAGATACGCAGTATTTT
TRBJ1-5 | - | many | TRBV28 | CASSLRGGHGLNQPQHF | TGTGCCAGCAGTTTAAGGGGAGGGCACGGGTTAAATCAGCCCCAGCATTTT
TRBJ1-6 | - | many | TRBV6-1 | CASRTPRGRYNSPLHF | TGTGCCAGCAGAACACCCAGGGGTCGGTATAATTCACCCCTCCACTTT
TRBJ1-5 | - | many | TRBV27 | CASSLLAGLNQPQHF | TGTGCCAGCAGTTTATTGGCTGGATTGAATCAGCCCCAGCATTTT
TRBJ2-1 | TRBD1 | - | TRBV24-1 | CATRGQLGEQFF | TGTGCCACCAGGGGACAGCTCGGTGAGCAGTTCTTC